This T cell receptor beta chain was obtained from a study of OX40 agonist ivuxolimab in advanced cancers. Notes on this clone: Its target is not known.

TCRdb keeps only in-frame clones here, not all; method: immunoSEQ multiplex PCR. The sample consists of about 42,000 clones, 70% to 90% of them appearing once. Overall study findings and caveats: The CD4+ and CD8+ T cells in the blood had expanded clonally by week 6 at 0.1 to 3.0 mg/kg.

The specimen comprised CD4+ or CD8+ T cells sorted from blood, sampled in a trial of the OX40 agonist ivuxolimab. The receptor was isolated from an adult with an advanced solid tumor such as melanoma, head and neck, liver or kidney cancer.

This chain's CDR3 is CASSLVGLAQNEQFF. CDR3 sequence (DNA): TGTGCCAGCAGCTTAGTCGGACTAGCTCAAAATGAGCAGTTCTTC. V and J are TRBV7-9 and TRBJ2-1; 8 bases match TRBD2. The CDR3 covers 15 residues. The J segment lost 7 bases and the V segment lost 1 base, leaving 6 bases of the junction unmatched. Germline-derived CDR1 and CDR2 are SEHNR and FQNEAQ (reference sequence).